This TCR beta chain was retrieved from a study of blood T cells in healthy people across ages. Study information: Researchers report that template switching captured about one barcoded beta molecule per two T cells.

This clonotype was seen a few times. V dropped 3 bases and J dropped 1 base, with 8 bases sitting between them. This CDR3 has 13 amino acids. Per germline, CDR1 DFQATT and CDR2 SNEGSKA (reference sequence). The second PCR ran about 6 to 12 cycles with a sample-barcoded 5' primer and J-beta primers. Every sample gave at least 3 million paired-end reads containing CDR3. TCRdb called the 5' RACE reads again in MiXCR, with one record for every CDR3 protein. This sample has around 620,000 distinct CDR3 sequences; roughly 28% occur once, and the top ten carry less than 20%. Material: blood. The V call is TRBV20-1, the J call TRBJ2-3; weak D call: TRBD2 (6 bases). The receptor was isolated from a woman between 65 and 79 years old in good health. The CDR3 is CSARVAGTDTQYF. The CDR3 DNA is TGCAGTGCTAGGGTAGCGGGCACAGATACGCAGTATTTT.